The 30 T cell receptor beta chains listed next were all sequenced from one sample in a study of post-analysis software for immune sequencing data. The TCR beta cDNA libraries contained unique molecular identifiers. One entry per CDR3 protein results from TCRdb running MiXCR on the PCR reads. The table has about 770,000 distinct CDR3 sequences, 46% seen once. Their antigen targets remain unknown. The study, taken as a whole, reports: When patients were compared with controls, four or five TRBV segments were more frequent, TRBV5-6, TRBV5-1 and TRBV20-1 among them.

Sequencing was carried out using blood. These receptors were collected from a girl under 18 with multiple sclerosis.

The CDR3 protein is CSAQDGKYYGYTF. Here the CDR3 DNA reads TGCAGTGCCCAAGACGGGAAATACTATGGCTACACCTTC. The gene calls are TRBV20-1 and TRBJ1-2; D is undetermined. The germline V gene has CDR1 DFQATT and CDR2 SNEGSKA (reference sequence). V lost 6 bases to trimming and J lost 3 bases, with 14 bases between them. The CDR3 runs to 13 residues.

The V and J genes are TRBV5-1 and TRBJ1-4; no firm D call. Germline V gene sequence: CDR1 SGHRS, CDR2 YFSETQ. CDR3 length: 16 residues. Trimming pared 0 bases from V and 4 bases from J, leaving 13 bases between. CDR3 sequence reads: CASSLVAARDNEKLFF. The CDR3 DNA reads TGCGCCAGCAGCTTGGTAGCAGCCCGTGATAATGAAAAACTGTTTTTT.

This chain connects TRBV12-3 or TRBV12-4 to TRBJ1-1; D uncertain. Trimming removed 7 bases from V and 4 bases from J, with 16 bases in between. This CDR3 is built from 14 residues. As DNA, the CDR3 is TGTGCCAGCACGCCGGCGGGAGTGGGCACTGAAGCTTTCTTT. Its translation is CASTPAGVGTEAFF.

This clonotype has just a few counts. V gene TRBV29-1 combines with J gene TRBJ1-2, with a tentative D call TRBD1 (6 bases). Germline loops: CDR1 SQVTM, CDR2 ANQGSEA. The CDR3 extends over 13 amino acids. V shed 6 bases and J shed 4 bases, with 15 bases lying between them. The CDR3 DNA reads as TGCAGCGTCCCCAGGGGCGAGGCCTATGGCTACACCTTC. It yields the protein CSVPRGEAYGYTF.

The chain has TRBV20-1 and TRBJ2-3; unclear D gene. Trimming took off 5 bases at V and 5 bases at J, with 8 bases between the two ends. The CDR3 length is 11 residues. Germline lookup yields CDR1 DFQATT and CDR2 SNEGSKA (reference sequence). CDR3 bases: TGCAGTGCTCCTACGGTAGATACGCAGTATTTT. Encoded protein: CSAPTVDTQYF.

This sequence joins TRBV12-3 or TRBV12-4 and TRBJ2-5; 11 bases line up with TRBD2. The ends lost 6 bases at V and 5 bases at J; junction bases unmatched: 8. The CDR3 consists of 15 residues. The CDR3 nucleotides are TGTGCCAGCAGCCGTACTAGCGGGAGTAGGGAGACCCAGTACTTC. It specifies CASSRTSGSRETQYF.

This clonotype was seen only a few times. The rearrangement links TRBV20-1 to TRBJ2-5; no clear D gene. The V end was cut by 7 bases, the J end by 4 bases, with 10 bases between. Germline V lookup: CDR1 DFQATT, CDR2 SNEGSKA (reference sequence). The CDR3 has 11 amino acids. The CDR3 DNA follows: TGCAGTGGGCTAGAGTTAGAGACCCAGTACTTC. It is translated as CSGLELETQYF.

This clonotype was seen a single time. V usage is TRBV7-6 and J usage is TRBJ2-3; a weak D match, TRBD2 (5 bases). V was shortened by 5 bases and J by 2 bases, with 11 bases between the two germline ends. CDR3 length equals 14 residues. The germline V gene encodes CDR1 SGHVS and CDR2 FNYEAQ. CDR3 amino acids: CASSGGRYTDTQYF. CDR3 in DNA: TGTGCCAGCAGCGGAGGAAGATACACAGATACGCAGTATTTT.

In DNA, the CDR3 is TGCAGTGCTAGAGGCCGGGACAGGGGGTTAACTAACTATGGCTACACCTTC. Translation gives CSARGRDRGLTNYGYTF. The V gene is TRBV20-1, the J gene TRBJ1-2; 11 bases are a match to TRBD1. Germline loops: CDR1 DFQATT, CDR2 SNEGSKA (reference sequence). The CDR3 sequence is 17 residues long. Trimming at V came to 1 base and at J to 0 bases, leaving 7 bases not matched to a gene.

The chain carries TRBV9 and TRBJ1-1; TRBD1 might be the D (6 bases). V was pared by 3 bases and J by 5 bases, with 11 bases between. The CDR3 is 13 residues long. Germline values: CDR1 SGDLS, CDR2 YYNGEE. The CDR3 protein is CASSAGQKTEAFF. CDR3 nucleotides: TGTGCCAGCAGCGCTGGACAGAAGACTGAAGCTTTCTTT.

The sample holds a few counts of this clonotype. CDR3 sequence reads: CASSERWAGGGQPQHF. The CDR3 DNA reads TGTGCCAGCAGTGAAAGATGGGCAGGGGGCGGTCAGCCCCAGCATTTT. The chain combines TRBV6-1 with TRBJ1-5, with 8 bases that match TRBD1. V shed 2 bases and J 6 bases; nucleotides not matched to a gene: 9. The germline gives CDR1 MNHNS, CDR2 SASEGT. CDR3 size: 16 residues.

This clonotype was seen a handful of times. This chain links TRBV20-1 with TRBJ1-2; D unclear. CDR3 size: 12 residues. Trimming shortened V by 1 base and J by 7 bases, and 10 bases separated the two germline ends. Per the germline V gene, CDR1 is DFQATT and CDR2 is SNEGSKA (reference sequence). The CDR3 sequence: CSARAASGGYTF. The CDR3 DNA sequence: TGCAGTGCTAGAGCCGCCAGCGGTGGCTACACCTTC.

Only a few counts were recorded for this clonotype. V is TRBV20-1 and J is TRBJ2-7, with unresolved D. The CDR3 sequence is 13 residues long. The V gene lost 1 base and the J gene lost 1 base, with 8 bases spanning the gap. Germline CDR1 is DFQATT and CDR2 is SNEGSKA (reference sequence). The CDR3 spells CSARVTASYEQYF. In DNA, the CDR3 is TGCAGTGCTAGAGTGACTGCTTCCTACGAGCAGTACTTC.

The CDR3 DNA is TGTGCCAGCAGGGCCGGATCCTGGTCCTACGAGCAGTACTTC. Residues: CASRAGSWSYEQYF. The chain couples TRBV6-5 to TRBJ2-7, with D unclear. The CDR3 covers 14 residues. Germline V gene data show CDR1 as MNHEY and CDR2 as SVGAGI. Trimming pared 6 bases from V and 1 base from J, leaving 13 bases between.

This clonotype is a singleton in its sample. This chain connects TRBV3-1 to TRBJ1-4; TRBD1 agrees at 8 bases. The junction had 3 bases not matched to a gene; V was cut back by 5 bases and J by 7 bases. This CDR3 has 13 amino acids. The germline V gene has CDR1 LGHDT and CDR2 YNNKEL (reference sequence). In nucleotides, the CDR3 is TGTGCCAGCAGCGTGCAGGGGGCTGAAAAACTGTTTTTT. Its translation is CASSVQGAEKLFF. The full variable domain, with the rest looked up from reference TRBV3-1 and TRBJ1-4, is DTAVSQTPKYLVTQMGNDKSIKCEQNLGHDTMYWYKQDSKKFLKIMFSYNNKELIINETVPNRFSPKSPDKAHLNLHINSLELGDSAVYFCASSVQGAEKLFFGSGTQLSVL.

This sequence joins TRBV20-1 and TRBJ1-2; TRBD1 might be the D (6 bases). CDR1 and CDR2 (germline): DFQATT, SNEGSKA (reference sequence). The V end was cut by 4 bases, the J end by 0 bases, with 15 bases between. The CDR3 loop spans 15 amino acids. The CDR3: CSATNLQGTNYGYTF. CDR3 nucleotides: TGCAGTGCTACCAATTTACAGGGAACTAACTATGGCTACACCTTC.

The genes are TRBV7-9 and TRBJ1-5, with D possibly matching TRBD1 (5 bases). This CDR3 is 18 amino acids long. From germline, CDR1 is SEHNR and CDR2 FQNEAQ (reference sequence). With 3 bases removed from V and 6 bases from J, the gap between germline ends came to 24 bases. The CDR3 is CASSFPRREGIMRQPQHF. CDR3 in DNA: TGTGCCAGCAGCTTCCCCCGGAGGGAGGGGATCATGCGTCAGCCCCAGCATTTT. The full variable domain, in which reference TRBV7-9 and TRBJ1-5 provide the parts outside the CDR3, is DTGVSQNPRHKITKRGQNVTFRCDPISEHNRLYWYRQTLGQGPEFLTYFQNEAQLEKSRLLSDRFSAERPKGSFSTLEIQRTEQGDSAMYLCASSFPRREGIMRQPQHFGDGTRLSIL.

This sequence joins TRBV28 and TRBJ2-1; 11 nucleotides align to TRBD1. This CDR3 region has 13 residues. The germline V gene has CDR1 MDHEN and CDR2 SYDVKM. Trimming took 7 bases from V and 12 from J; bases not matched to a gene: 8. The CDR3 loop is CASNRGQGDGQFF. CDR3 in DNA: TGTGCCAGCAATCGGGGACAGGGGGACGGGCAGTTCTTC. Full variable domain (missing parts from reference TRBV28 and TRBJ2-1): DVKVTQSSRYLVKRTGEKVFLECVQDMDHENMFWYRQDPGLGLRLIYFSYDVKMKEKGDIPEGYSVSREKKERFSLILESASTNQTSMYLCASNRGQGDGQFFGPGTRLTVL.

This clonotype has just one count. V usage is TRBV6-5 and J usage is TRBJ2-7, with D tentatively TRBD1 or TRBD2 (5 bases each). CDR3 length: 12 amino acids. The V end was cut by 5 bases, the J end by 7 bases, with 12 bases between. Germline V CDR1 and CDR2: MNHEY, SVGAGI. The CDR3 region has the DNA TGTGCCAGCAGTCCCCGTTGGGGGGAGCAGTACTTC. This encodes CASSPRWGEQYF.

CDR3 in amino acids: CASSVVPSGRAVDTQYF. The CDR3 region has the DNA TGTGCCAGCAGTGTGGTTCCAAGCGGGAGGGCAGTCGATACGCAGTATTTT. The genes are TRBV25-1 and TRBJ2-3, with 10 bases matching TRBD2. This CDR3 region has 17 residues. The germline V gene encodes CDR1 MGHDK and CDR2 SYGVNS. The ends lost 4 bases at V and 6 bases at J; junction bases unmatched: 13. Using reference TRBV25-1 and TRBJ2-3 for the parts outside the CDR3, the full variable domain is EADIYQTPRYLVIGTGKKITLECSQTMGHDKMYWYQQDPGMELHLIHYSYGVNSTEKGDLSSESTVSRIRTEHFPLTLESARPSHTSQYLCASSVVPSGRAVDTQYFGPGTRLTVL.

V and J are TRBV7-9 and TRBJ2-5; D may correspond to TRBD1 or TRBD2 (5 bases each). The V end was cut by 6 bases, the J end by 5 bases, with 19 bases between. Germline V gives CDR1 SEHNR, CDR2 FQNEAQ (reference sequence). The CDR3 covers 15 residues. The chain's CDR3 is CASSLLGARQETQYF. The CDR3 region has the DNA TGTGCCAGCAGTTTACTAGGGGCCAGGCAGGAGACCCAGTACTTC.

This clonotype was seen just once. The CDR3 spells CSLKRSVGNEQFF. CDR3 coding DNA: TGCAGCCTCAAGCGTTCCGTTGGGAATGAGCAGTTCTTC. V and J are TRBV20-1 and TRBJ2-1; no firm D call. The CDR3 totals 13 residues. CDR1 and CDR2 from the germline V gene are DFQATT and SNEGSKA (reference sequence).

This clonotype was detected once. This chain connects TRBV20-1 to TRBJ2-1; 10 bases match TRBD2. V was clipped by 1 base and J by 2 bases; unmatched bases: 8. Germline CDR1 reads DFQATT; CDR2 reads SNEGSKA (reference sequence). There are 17 residues in the CDR3. For the CDR3, the DNA is TGCAGTGCTAGAGGTTTGGGGACTAGCGTTACCTACAATGAGCAGTTCTTC. This codes for CSARGLGTSVTYNEQFF.

The J gene is TRBJ2-3, the V gene TRBV7-9; D might be TRBD1 (6 bases). Per germline, CDR1 SEHNR and CDR2 FQNEAQ (reference sequence). Between the trimmed V and J ends, which lost 5 bases and 2 bases, there was a span of 14 bases. The CDR3 covers 15 residues. The CDR3 nucleotides read TGTGCCAGCAGCCAGAGGGGGAGCGACACAGATACGCAGTATTTT. Its protein product is CASSQRGSDTDTQYF.

V gene TRBV5-1 combines with J gene TRBJ2-3; D is ambiguous. This CDR3 region has 15 residues. The V and J ends lost 2 bases and 3 bases respectively, with 13 bases between them. From germline, CDR1 is SGHRS and CDR2 YFSETQ. This CDR3 reads CASSFSALGTDTQYF. CDR3 sequence (DNA): TGCGCCAGCAGCTTCTCGGCGCTGGGTACAGATACGCAGTATTTT.

This clonotype was recorded a few times. The CDR3 nucleotides read TGTGCCAGCAGTAATGGGGGTAGAAGCTCCTACGAGCAGTACTTC. It translates to CASSNGGRSSYEQYF. The chain joins TRBV6-2 or TRBV6-3 to TRBJ2-7; the D gene could be TRBD1 or TRBD2 (5 bases each). Germline-derived CDR1 and CDR2 are MNHEY and SVGEGT. V was cut by 5 bases and J by 0 bases, with 14 bases left in between. The length of the CDR3 is 15 residues.

This clonotype was seen more than once but under ten times. This chain links TRBV27 with TRBJ2-3; 8 positions match TRBD2. The J segment lost 2 bases and the V segment lost 0 bases, leaving 4 bases of the junction unmatched. The germline gives CDR1 MNHEY, CDR2 SMNVEV (reference sequence). The CDR3 runs to 16 residues. In nucleotides, the CDR3 is TGTGCCAGCAGTTTATCGGTAGCGGGGAACACAGATACGCAGTATTTT. Translating it yields CASSLSVAGNTDTQYF.

The chain uses TRBV28 and TRBJ1-5; D possibly corresponds to TRBD1 (6 bases). The CDR3 sequence is 14 residues long. Between the trimmed V and J ends, which lost 6 bases and 2 bases, there was a span of 11 bases. The germline V gene has CDR1 MDHEN and CDR2 SYDVKM. CDR3 amino acids: CASRGRGRNQPQHF. CDR3 DNA sequence: TGTGCCAGCAGAGGCAGGGGCCGCAATCAGCCCCAGCATTTT.

This clonotype was seen once. The V gene is TRBV27, the J gene TRBJ2-1; D call uncertain. There are 12 residues in the CDR3. Germline V gene lookup returns CDR1 MNHEY and CDR2 SMNVEV (reference sequence). Trimming took 2 bases from V and 10 from J, leaving 9 bases between them. CDR3 nucleotides: TGTGCCAGCAGTTTAAATGGTGAGGAGCAGTTCTTC. Encoded protein: CASSLNGEEQFF.

V gene TRBV29-1 combines with J gene TRBJ1-5; tentative D call: TRBD1 (6 bases). The germline CDR1 and CDR2 sequences are SQVTM and ANQGSEA. This CDR3 is 13 amino acids long. Trimming removed 6 bases from V and 4 bases from J, with 13 bases in between. CDR3 sequence: CSVGGTQNQPQHF. Here the CDR3 DNA reads TGCAGCGTAGGGGGGACCCAGAATCAGCCCCAGCATTTT.